The 16 T cell receptor beta chains in this list originate from one sample, sequenced in a study of cytomegalovirus exposure and HLA in healthy donors (dated by TCRdb to 2015 to 2018). The library was prepared using the immunoSEQ multiplex PCR assay. For the multiplex PCR, a mixture combining 60 forward primers for TCR Vbeta segments and 13 reverse primers for TCR Jbeta segments was used. Not all clones reach the TCRdb copy of this immuneACCESS table, which keeps in-frame sequences only. Checked studies attribute under half of the gap to unresolved V genes and leave the rest unexplained. For this sample there are more than 95,000 clones; roughly three quarters appear just once. The ten largest clones take up roughly 3.2% of the sample. The sample comprised PBMCs. The receptors shown here come from a man aged 25 to 45 in good health and CMV-seronegative.

This clone appeared a few times. CDR3 protein: CAWSVQENTEAFF. The DNA of the CDR3 is TGTGCCTGGAGTGTACAGGAGAACACTGAAGCTTTCTTT. This chain uses TRBV30 with TRBJ1-1; possible D gene TRBD1, 5 bases. Germline loops: CDR1 GTSNPN, CDR2 SVGIG (reference sequence). The CDR3 sequence is 13 residues long. V lost 0 bases and J 1 base, leaving 6 bases between the germline ends.

This clone was counted a few times. This chain joins TRBV29-1 and TRBJ1-4, with D tentatively TRBD1 (6 bases). The CDR3 consists of 18 residues. Germline CDR1 is SQVTM and CDR2 is ANQGSEA. Deletions cut 7 bases from V and 2 bases from J, with 26 bases between. Here the CDR3 DNA reads TGCAGCGCCGGCGAGACAGGCCGGCAGGCGGGCACTAATGAAAAACTGTTTTTT. Translated: CSAGETGRQAGTNEKLFF.

This chain links TRBV28 with TRBJ1-5; tentative D call: TRBD1 (6 bases). Trimming cost V 3 bases and J 2 bases, with 8 bases left between them. The CDR3 is made up of 14 amino acids. From germline, CDR1 is MDHEN and CDR2 SYDVKM. The CDR3 DNA reads as TGTGCCAGCAGTTTCGCAGGGGGCAATCAGCCCCAGCATTTT. Translated, it gives CASSFAGGNQPQHF.

The chain links TRBV19 to TRBJ2-2; a weak D match, TRBD1 (5 bases). V was clipped by 6 bases and J by 6 bases, with 14 bases between them. The CDR3 consists of 14 residues. Germline V lookup: CDR1 LNHDA, CDR2 SQIVND (reference sequence). Here the CDR3 DNA reads TGTGCCAGTAGCAGGGCCACCTCAGCCGGGGAGCTGTTTTTT. It codes for CASSRATSAGELFF. Drawing the rest from reference TRBV19 and TRBJ2-2, the complete variable domain is DGGITQSPKYLFRKEGQNVTLSCEQNLNHDAMYWYRQDPGQGLRLIYYSQIVNDFQKGDIAEGYSVSREKKESFPLTVTSAQKNPTAFYLCASSRATSAGELFFGEGSRLTVL.

The sample holds one count of this clone. CDR3 nucleotides: TGTGCCAGCAGTTACGAACTAGCGGGAGTTTCCGAGCAGTACTTC. This encodes CASSYELAGVSEQYF. V gene TRBV27 combines with J gene TRBJ2-7; 11 nucleotides match TRBD2. CDR1 and CDR2 (germline): MNHEY, SMNVEV (reference sequence). V gave up 4 bases and J gave up 6 bases; unmatched junction bases: 8. CDR3 length: 15 residues.

This clone was observed a handful of times. The chain couples TRBV2 to TRBJ2-5, with TRBD2 identical over 9 bases. Germline CDR1 reads SNHLY; CDR2 reads FYNNEI. The CDR3 totals 15 residues. Trimming at V came to 4 bases and at J to 5 bases, leaving 8 bases not matched to a gene. DNA of the CDR3: TGTGCCAGCAGTGGGGATAGCGGGGGAGCGGAGACCCAGTACTTC. It translates to CASSGDSGGAETQYF. Variable domain in full (rest from reference TRBV2 and TRBJ2-5): EPEVTQTPSHQVTQMGQEVILRCVPISNHLYFYWYRQILGQKVEFLVSFYNNEISEKSEIFDDQFSVERPDGSNFTLKIRSTKLEDSAMYFCASSGDSGGAETQYFGPGTRLLVL.

This rearrangement joins TRBV9 to TRBJ2-1, with 7 bases matching TRBD2. The V segment lost 0 bases and the J segment 4 bases; nucleotides outside the gene matches: 10. Germline CDR1 reads SGDLS; CDR2 reads YYNGEE. The CDR3 has 17 residues. CDR3 nucleotide sequence: TGTGCCAGCAGCGTAGAAGTGACGGGACTAATTTACAATGAGCAGTTCTTC. It is translated as CASSVEVTGLIYNEQFF.

The chain is built from TRBV18 and TRBJ2-7, with 10 bases identical to TRBD1. Germline V gene data show CDR1 as KGHSH and CDR2 as LQKENI. The CDR3 loop spans 14 amino acids. The junction had 3 bases not matched to a gene; V was cut back by 3 bases and J by 4 bases. The CDR3, as DNA: TGTGCCAGCTCACCGGACAGGGGGGTATACGAGCAGTACTTC. This sequence encodes CASSPDRGVYEQYF.

This chain joins TRBV11-2 and TRBJ2-1; 10 bases match TRBD2. Germline CDR1 SGHAT, CDR2 FQNNGV. The CDR3 length is 17 residues. V was pared by 4 bases and J by 2 bases, with 8 bases of the junction left unmatched. The CDR3 loop is CASSSRLAGSPYNEQFF. CDR3 nucleotides: TGTGCCAGCAGCTCGCGACTAGCGGGTTCCCCCTACAATGAGCAGTTCTTC.

V is TRBV5-1 and J is TRBJ2-5; no definite D call. V was pared by 0 bases and J by 5 bases, with 11 bases between. This CDR3 comprises 14 residues. Germline CDR1 reads SGHRS; CDR2 reads YFSETQ. CDR3 DNA sequence: TGCGCCAGCAGCTTGGAGGCTTTCGGGGAGACCCAGTACTTC. As protein: CASSLEAFGETQYF.

This chain connects TRBV4-1 to TRBJ2-7; TRBD1 matches 7 bases. The CDR3 runs 15 residues. Germline assignment: CDR1 MGHRA and CDR2 YSYEKL. Germline trimming cut 1 base from V and 0 bases from J; bases unmatched to any gene: 3. The CDR3 region is CASSQAGDSSYEQYF. In DNA form, the CDR3 reads TGCGCCAGCAGCCAAGCCGGGGACAGCTCCTACGAGCAGTACTTC.

V is TRBV19 and J is TRBJ1-5; D unresolved. CDR3 length equals 15 residues. V was shortened by 2 bases and J by 4 bases, with 12 bases between the two germline ends. From germline, CDR1 is LNHDA and CDR2 SQIVND (reference sequence). CDR3 amino acids: CASSIWNTGNQPQHF. For the CDR3, the DNA is TGTGCCAGTAGTATATGGAACACGGGGAATCAGCCCCAGCATTTT.

V is TRBV6-6 and J is TRBJ1-4, with 7 bases matching TRBD1. CDR1 and CDR2 (germline): MNHNY, SVGAGI (reference sequence). The CDR3 runs to 13 residues. V was clipped by 4 bases and J by 8 bases; unmatched bases: 4. This CDR3 reads CASSFTGEEKLFF. CDR3 coding DNA: TGTGCCAGCAGTTTCACAGGGGAGGAAAAACTGTTTTTT.

V usage is TRBV6-5 and J usage is TRBJ1-5, with 10 bases aligning to TRBD1. Germline trimming cut 6 bases from V and 4 bases from J; bases unmatched to any gene: 6. The CDR3 extends over 15 amino acids. Germline V CDR1 and CDR2: MNHEY, SVGAGI. This CDR3 reads CASRRQGAWNQPQHF. CDR3 bases: TGTGCCAGCAGGAGACAGGGGGCTTGGAATCAGCCCCAGCATTTT.

CDR3 nucleotides: TGTGCCAGCAGCTTGGGACTAGCGGGAGCCTCCTACGAGCAGTACTTC. Protein product: CASSLGLAGASYEQYF. The chain carries TRBV5-5 and TRBJ2-7; 12 bases are a match to TRBD2. The trim removed 0 bases at V and 0 bases at J, leaving 1 base unmatched. CDR3 length: 16 amino acids. In germline, CDR1 is SGHKS, CDR2 YYEKEE (reference sequence).

The V gene is TRBV18, the J gene TRBJ2-2; no clear D. V was pared by 5 bases and J by 0 bases, with 10 bases between. Germline values: CDR1 KGHSH, CDR2 LQKENI. This CDR3 spans 15 amino acids. CDR3 region: CASSATHTNTGELFF. Here the CDR3 DNA reads TGTGCCAGCTCAGCGACACACACGAACACCGGGGAGCTGTTTTTT.